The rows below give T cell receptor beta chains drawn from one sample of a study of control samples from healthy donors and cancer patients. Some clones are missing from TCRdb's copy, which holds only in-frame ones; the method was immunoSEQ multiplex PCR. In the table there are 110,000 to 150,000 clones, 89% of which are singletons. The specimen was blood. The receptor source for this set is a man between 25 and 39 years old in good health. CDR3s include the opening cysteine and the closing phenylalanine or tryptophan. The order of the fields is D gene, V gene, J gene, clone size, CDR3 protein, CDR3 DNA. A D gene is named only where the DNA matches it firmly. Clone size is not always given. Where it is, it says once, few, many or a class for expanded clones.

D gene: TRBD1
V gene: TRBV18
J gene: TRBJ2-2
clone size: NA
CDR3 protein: CASSSGQGAQTGELFF
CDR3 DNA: TGTGCCAGCTCTTCGGGACAGGGGGCGCAGACCGGGGAGCTGTTTTTT

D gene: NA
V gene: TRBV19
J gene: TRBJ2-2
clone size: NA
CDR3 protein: CASSIYRNTGELFF
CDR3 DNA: TGTGCCAGTAGTATTTACAGGAACACCGGGGAGCTGTTTTTT

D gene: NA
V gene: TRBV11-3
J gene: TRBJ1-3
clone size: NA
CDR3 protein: CASSLRGRGLSGNTIYF
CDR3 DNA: TGTGCCAGCAGCTTGCGAGGACGCGGACTCTCTGGAAACACCATATATTTT

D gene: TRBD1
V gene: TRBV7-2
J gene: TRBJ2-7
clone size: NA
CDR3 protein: CASSLLQGAGEQYF
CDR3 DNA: TGTGCCAGCAGCTTATTGCAGGGGGCGGGCGAGCAGTACTTC

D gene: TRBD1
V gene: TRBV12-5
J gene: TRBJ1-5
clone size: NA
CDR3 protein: CASGLGQGHQPQHF
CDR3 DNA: TGTGCTAGTGGCCTAGGACAGGGGCATCAGCCCCAGCATTTT

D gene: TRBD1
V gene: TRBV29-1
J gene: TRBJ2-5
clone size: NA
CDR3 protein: CSVEDRAGGLETQYF
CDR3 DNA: TGCAGCGTTGAAGATCGGGCAGGGGGCCTAGAGACCCAGTACTTC

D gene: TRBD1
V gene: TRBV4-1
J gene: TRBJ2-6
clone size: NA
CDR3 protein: CASSRLQGASGANVLTF
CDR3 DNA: TGCGCCAGCAGCCGCCTACAGGGGGCCTCTGGGGCCAACGTCCTGACTTTC

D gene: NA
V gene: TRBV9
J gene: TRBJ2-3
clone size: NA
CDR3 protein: CASSVEGKLSTDTQYF
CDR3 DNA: TGTGCCAGCAGCGTAGAGGGCAAACTGAGCACAGATACGCAGTATTTT

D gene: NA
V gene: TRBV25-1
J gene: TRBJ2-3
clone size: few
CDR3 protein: CASLEGGRDTQYF
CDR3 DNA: TGTGCCAGTCTGGAGGGGGGAAGGGATACGCAGTATTTT

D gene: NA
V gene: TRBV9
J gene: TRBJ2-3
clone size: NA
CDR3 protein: CASSVEAGSDTQYF
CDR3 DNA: TGTGCCAGCAGCGTAGAGGCTGGGTCAGATACGCAGTATTTT

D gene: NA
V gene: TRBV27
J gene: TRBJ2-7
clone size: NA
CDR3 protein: CASSLVGGGADSSYEQYF
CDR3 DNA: TGTGCCAGCAGTTTAGTAGGCGGCGGAGCGGACAGCTCCTACGAGCAGTACTTC

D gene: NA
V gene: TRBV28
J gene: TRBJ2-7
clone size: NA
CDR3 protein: CASSVASYEQYF
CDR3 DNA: TGTGCCAGCAGTGTCGCGTCATACGAGCAGTACTTC

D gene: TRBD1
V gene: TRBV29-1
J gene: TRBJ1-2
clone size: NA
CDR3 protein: CSVATGGSVGYTF
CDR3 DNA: TGCAGCGTTGCAACAGGGGGATCTGTGGGCTACACCTTC

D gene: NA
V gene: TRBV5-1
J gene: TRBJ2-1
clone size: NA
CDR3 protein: CASSHRVGVSNEQFF
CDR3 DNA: TGCGCCAGCAGCCACAGGGTAGGGGTTTCCAATGAGCAGTTCTTC

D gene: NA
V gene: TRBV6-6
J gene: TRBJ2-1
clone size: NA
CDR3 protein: CASSYSGGSYNEQFF
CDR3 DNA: TGTGCCAGCAGTTACTCTGGGGGTTCCTACAATGAGCAGTTCTTC

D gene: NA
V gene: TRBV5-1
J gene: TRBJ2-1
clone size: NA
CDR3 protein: CASSYGPSEGLDEQFF
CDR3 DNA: TGCGCCAGCAGCTACGGACCGTCAGAGGGACTGGATGAGCAGTTCTTC

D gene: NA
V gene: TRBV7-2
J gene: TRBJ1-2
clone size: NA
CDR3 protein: CASSLVGTGYTF
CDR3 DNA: TGTGCCAGCAGCTTAGTAGGGACCGGCTACACCTTC

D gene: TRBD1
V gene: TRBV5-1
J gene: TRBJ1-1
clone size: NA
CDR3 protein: CASSLYTGATEAFF
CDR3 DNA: TGCGCCAGCAGCTTGTATACAGGGGCCACTGAAGCTTTCTTT

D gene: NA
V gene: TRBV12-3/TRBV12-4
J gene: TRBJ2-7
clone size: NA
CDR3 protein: CASSLLQGYEQYF
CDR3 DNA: TGTGCCAGCAGTTTACTTCAGGGCTACGAGCAGTACTTC

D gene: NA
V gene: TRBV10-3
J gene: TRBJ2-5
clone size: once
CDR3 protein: CAISESFRDTETQYF
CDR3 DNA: TGTGCCATCAGTGAGAGCTTCCGGGACACCGAGACCCAGTACTTC

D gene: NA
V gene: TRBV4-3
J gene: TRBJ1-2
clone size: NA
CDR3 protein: CASSQDWTANYGYTF
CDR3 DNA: TGCGCCAGCAGCCAAGATTGGACGGCTAACTATGGCTACACCTTC

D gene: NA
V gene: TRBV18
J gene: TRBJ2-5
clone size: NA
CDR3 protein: CASSPPWARLQETQYF
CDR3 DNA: TGTGCCAGCTCACCACCCTGGGCCAGACTTCAAGAGACCCAGTACTTC

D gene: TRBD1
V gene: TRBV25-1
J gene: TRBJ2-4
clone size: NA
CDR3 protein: CASSKGGIHEKNIQYF
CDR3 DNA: TGTGCCAGCAGTAAAGGGGGCATTCACGAAAAAAACATTCAGTACTTC

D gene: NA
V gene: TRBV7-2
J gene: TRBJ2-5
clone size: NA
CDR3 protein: CASSLGAGYYETQYF
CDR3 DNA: TGTGCCAGCAGCTTAGGCGCAGGGTATTATGAGACCCAGTACTTC

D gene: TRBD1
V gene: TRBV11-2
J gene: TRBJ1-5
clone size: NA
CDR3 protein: CASSLLGGGQPQHF
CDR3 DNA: TGTGCCAGCAGCTTACTAGGGGGCGGTCAGCCCCAGCATTTT

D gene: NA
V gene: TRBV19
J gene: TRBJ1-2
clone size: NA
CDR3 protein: CASSFGSTNYGYTF
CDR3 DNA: TGTGCCAGTAGTTTTGGGTCTACTAACTATGGCTACACCTTC

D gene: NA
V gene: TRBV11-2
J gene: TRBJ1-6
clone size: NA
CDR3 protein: CASQIGGAANSPLHF
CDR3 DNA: TGTGCCAGCCAGATTGGCGGGGCCGCCAATTCACCCCTCCACTTT

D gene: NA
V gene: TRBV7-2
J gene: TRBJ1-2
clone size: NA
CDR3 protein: CASSRGTGGYGYTF
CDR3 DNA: TGTGCCAGCAGCCGCGGGACCGGGGGCTATGGCTACACCTTC

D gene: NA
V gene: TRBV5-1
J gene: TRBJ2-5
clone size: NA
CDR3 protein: CASSFSINQEETQYF
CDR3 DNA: TGCGCCAGCAGCTTTTCCATAAACCAGGAGGAGACCCAGTACTTC

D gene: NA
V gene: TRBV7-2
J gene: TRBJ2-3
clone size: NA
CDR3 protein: CASSLDAGTDTQYF
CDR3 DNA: TGTGCCAGCAGCTTAGATGCCGGCACAGATACGCAGTATTTT

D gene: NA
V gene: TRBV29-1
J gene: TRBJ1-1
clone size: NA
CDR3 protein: CSTRRGPTEAFF
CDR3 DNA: TGCAGCACCCGTCGGGGGCCCACTGAAGCTTTCTTT

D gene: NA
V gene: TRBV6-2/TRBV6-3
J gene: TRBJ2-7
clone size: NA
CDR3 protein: CASSLWAGSYEQYF
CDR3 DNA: TGTGCCAGCAGCCTCTGGGCAGGGTCCTACGAGCAGTACTTC

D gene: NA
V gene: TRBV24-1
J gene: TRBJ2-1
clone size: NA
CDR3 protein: CATSEEWNNEQFF
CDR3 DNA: TGTGCCACCAGTGAGGAATGGAACAATGAGCAGTTCTTC

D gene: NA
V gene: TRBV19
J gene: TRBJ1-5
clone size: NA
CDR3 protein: CASTQYSNQPQHF
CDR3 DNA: TGTGCCAGTACCCAATATAGCAATCAGCCCCAGCATTTT

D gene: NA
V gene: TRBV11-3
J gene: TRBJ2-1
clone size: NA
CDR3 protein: CASSLPILAGEQFF
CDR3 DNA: TGTGCCAGCAGCTTACCCATACTAGCAGGGGAGCAGTTCTTC

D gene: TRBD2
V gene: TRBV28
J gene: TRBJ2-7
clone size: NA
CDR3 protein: CASLSSGGEVYEQYF
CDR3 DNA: TGTGCCAGCCTTTCAAGCGGGGGGGAGGTCTACGAGCAGTACTTC

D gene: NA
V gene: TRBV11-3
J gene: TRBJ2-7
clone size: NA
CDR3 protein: CASSSTVYEQYF
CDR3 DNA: TGTGCCAGCAGCTCAACAGTTTACGAGCAGTACTTC

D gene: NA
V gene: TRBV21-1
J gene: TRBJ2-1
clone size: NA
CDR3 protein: CASSTHTGRQFF
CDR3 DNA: TGTGCCAGCAGCACCCACACGGGGCGGCAGTTCTTC

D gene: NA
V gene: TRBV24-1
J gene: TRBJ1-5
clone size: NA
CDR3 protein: CATSDPNQPQHF
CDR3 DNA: TGTGCCACCAGTGACCCAAATCAGCCCCAGCATTTT

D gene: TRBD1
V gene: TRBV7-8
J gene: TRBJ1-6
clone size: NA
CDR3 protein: CASSYRGGNSPLHF
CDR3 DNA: TGTGCCAGCAGCTACAGGGGTGGTAATTCACCCCTCCACTTT

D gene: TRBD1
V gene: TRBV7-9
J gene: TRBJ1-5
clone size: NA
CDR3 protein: CASSLGTGINQPQHF
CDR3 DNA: TGTGCCAGCAGCTTAGGGACAGGGATCAATCAGCCCCAGCATTTT

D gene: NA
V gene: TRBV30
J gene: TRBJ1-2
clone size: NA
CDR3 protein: CAWSLTGGLGYTF
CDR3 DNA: TGTGCCTGGAGTTTAACCGGGGGTTTGGGCTACACCTTC

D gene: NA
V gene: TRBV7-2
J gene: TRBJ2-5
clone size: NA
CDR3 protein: CASSSGETETQYF
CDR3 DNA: TGTGCCAGCAGCTCTGGGGAGACGGAGACCCAGTACTTC

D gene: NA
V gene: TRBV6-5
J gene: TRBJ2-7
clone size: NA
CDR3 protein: CASREKGVSSYEQYF
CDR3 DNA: TGTGCCAGCAGGGAGAAAGGGGTTAGTTCCTACGAGCAGTACTTC

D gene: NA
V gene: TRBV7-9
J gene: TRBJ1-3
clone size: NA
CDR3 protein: CASSPPAGNTIYF
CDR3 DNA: TGTGCCAGCAGCCCCCCTGCTGGAAACACCATATATTTT

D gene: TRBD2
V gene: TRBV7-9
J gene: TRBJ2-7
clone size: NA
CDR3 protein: CASSLTWSGSEQYF
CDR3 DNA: TGTGCCAGCAGCTTAACATGGAGCGGGAGTGAGCAGTACTTC

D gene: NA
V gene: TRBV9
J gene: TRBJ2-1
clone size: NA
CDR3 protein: CASSPGTWVGGEQFF
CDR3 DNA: TGTGCCAGCAGCCCGGGGACCTGGGTAGGCGGTGAGCAGTTCTTC

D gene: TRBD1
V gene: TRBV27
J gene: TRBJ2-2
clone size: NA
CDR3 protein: CASSPQGAGGSGELFF
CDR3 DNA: TGTGCCAGCAGTCCCCAAGGTGCAGGGGGTTCCGGGGAGCTGTTTTTT

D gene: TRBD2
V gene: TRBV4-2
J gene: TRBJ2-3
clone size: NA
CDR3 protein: CASSLRSSGAPDTQYF
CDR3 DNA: TGTGCCAGCAGCCTACGTAGTAGCGGGGCGCCAGATACGCAGTATTTT

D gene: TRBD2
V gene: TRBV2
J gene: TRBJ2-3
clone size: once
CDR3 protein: CASSGLGLAGDTQYF
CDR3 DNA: TGTGCCAGCAGTGGATTAGGACTAGCGGGAGATACGCAGTATTTT

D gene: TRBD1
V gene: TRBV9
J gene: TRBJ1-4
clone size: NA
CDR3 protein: CASSAALRQGVKEKLFF
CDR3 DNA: TGTGCCAGCAGCGCAGCACTGCGACAGGGGGTAAAAGAAAAACTGTTTTTT

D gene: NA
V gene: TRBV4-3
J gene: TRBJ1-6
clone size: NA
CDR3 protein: CASSQQGASNSPLHF
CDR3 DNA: TGCGCCAGCAGCCAGCAGGGAGCGAGTAATTCACCCCTCCACTTT

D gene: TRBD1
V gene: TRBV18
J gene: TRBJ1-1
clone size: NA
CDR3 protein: CASSQLTGLTEAFF
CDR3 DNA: TGTGCCAGCTCACAGTTGACAGGGCTAACTGAAGCTTTCTTT

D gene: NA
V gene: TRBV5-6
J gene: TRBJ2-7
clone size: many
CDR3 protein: CASSLDIPYEQYF
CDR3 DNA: TGTGCCAGCAGCTTGGACATTCCCTACGAGCAGTACTTC

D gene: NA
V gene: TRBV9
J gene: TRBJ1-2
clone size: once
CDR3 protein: CASSPSQVGRYGYTF
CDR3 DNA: TGTGCCAGCAGCCCAAGCCAGGTCGGCAGGTATGGCTACACCTTC

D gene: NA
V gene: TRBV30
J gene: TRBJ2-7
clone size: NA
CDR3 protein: CAWMEQVLSSEQYF
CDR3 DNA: TGTGCCTGGATGGAACAAGTCCTCTCCAGCGAGCAGTACTTC

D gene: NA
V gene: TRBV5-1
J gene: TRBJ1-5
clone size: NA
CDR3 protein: CASSLAGGWNQPQHF
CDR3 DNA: TGCGCCAGCAGCTTGGCGGGGGGATGGAATCAGCCCCAGCATTTT

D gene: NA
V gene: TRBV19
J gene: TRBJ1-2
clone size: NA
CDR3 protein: CASSIGQPYYGYTF
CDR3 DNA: TGTGCCAGTAGTATTGGACAGCCTTACTATGGCTACACCTTC

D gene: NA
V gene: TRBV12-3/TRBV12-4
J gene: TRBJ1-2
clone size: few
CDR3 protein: CASSRDVTQGYTF
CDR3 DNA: TGTGCCAGCAGCAGGGACGTCACGCAGGGCTACACCTTC